Below, one T cell receptor beta chain is given with its context. PCR primers comprised 60 Vbeta and 13 Jbeta primers. Assay: immunoSEQ multiplex PCR; the TCRdb copy retains only in-frame clones and omits some. The sample records around 180,000 clones, over 65% being singletons. This record comes from a study of cytomegalovirus exposure and HLA in healthy donors. Trimming took off 5 bases at V and 3 bases at J, with 11 bases between the two ends. The germline V gene has CDR1 SGHTA and CDR2 FQGNSA. This CDR3 spans 13 amino acids. The source of this sequence is a woman in her 30s in good health and CMV-seropositive. Sample: PBMCs. The chain is built from TRBV7-2 and TRBJ2-7; no clear D. The CDR3 sequence: CASSKQVYYEQYF. Written as DNA, the CDR3 is TGTGCCAGCAGCAAGCAGGTCTACTACGAGCAGTACTTC.